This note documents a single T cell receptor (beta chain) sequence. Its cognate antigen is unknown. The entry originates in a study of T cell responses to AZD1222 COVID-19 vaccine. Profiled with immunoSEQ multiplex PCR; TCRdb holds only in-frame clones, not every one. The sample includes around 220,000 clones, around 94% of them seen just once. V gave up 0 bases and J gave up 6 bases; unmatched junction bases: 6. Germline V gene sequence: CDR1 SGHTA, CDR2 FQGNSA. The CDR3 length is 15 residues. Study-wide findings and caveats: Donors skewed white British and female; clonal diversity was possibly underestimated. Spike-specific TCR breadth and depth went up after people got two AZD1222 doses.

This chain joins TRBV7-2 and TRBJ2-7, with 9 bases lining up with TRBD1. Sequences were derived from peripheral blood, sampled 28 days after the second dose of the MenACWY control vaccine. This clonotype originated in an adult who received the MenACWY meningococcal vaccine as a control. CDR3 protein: CASSLATTGGSEQYF. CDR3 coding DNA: TGTGCCAGCAGCTTAGCGACGACAGGGGGTAGCGAGCAGTACTTC. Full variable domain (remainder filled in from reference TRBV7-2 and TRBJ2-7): GAGVSQSPSNKVTEKGKDVELRCDPISGHTALYWYRQSLGQGLEFLIYFQGNSAPDKSGLPSDRFSAERTGGSVSTLTIQRTQQEDSAVYLCASSLATTGGSEQYFGPGTRLTVT.